The clone carrying this TCR beta chain was detected a few times. CDR3 length: 14 amino acids. Trimming took 5 bases from V and 6 from J; bases not matched to a gene: 3. Germline V gene sequence: CDR1 SEHNR, CDR2 FQNEAQ (reference sequence). This record belongs to a study of blood T cell repertoires in COVID-19. Study-level information: T cells, B-cell-depleted T cells, or PBMCs provided the cDNA or gDNA that served as material.

TCRdb's copy holds only in-frame clones and misses some; the assay was immunoSEQ multiplex PCR. The sample has nearly 110,000 clones, more than 80% seen once. The TCR originated in a woman in her sixties with acute or convalescent COVID-19. Source material: peripheral blood. The V gene is TRBV7-9, the J gene TRBJ2-1, with 11 bases identical to TRBD2. CDR3 bases: TGTGCCAGCAGCCGTGGACTAGCGGGCAATGAGCAGTTCTTC. Residues: CASSRGLAGNEQFF.